The present TCR beta chain was sequenced within a study of T cells in Graves' hyperthyroidism and ophthalmopathy. This clonotype was seen repeatedly, ten times or more. RNA transcripts gave rise to amplified TCR beta CDR3 regions. Primed by the HTBI set, a first-round RT-PCR was run on the TCR CDR3. TCRdb reprocessed the multiplex PCR reads with MiXCR, giving one entry per CDR3 protein. The data contain more than 500,000 distinct CDR3 sequences, 16% of them singletons. Diagnoses were established using clinical symptoms, serum thyroxine and TRAb, thyroid ultrasound and orbital computed tomography. CDR1 and CDR2 from the germline V gene are LNHDA and SQIVND (reference sequence). V lost 7 bases to trimming and J lost 7 bases, with 19 bases between them. CDR3 length: 15 amino acids.

Sequencing used blood. The source of this sequence is a woman in her 30s with Graves' ophthalmopathy. This rearrangement joins TRBV19 to TRBJ2-2; no clear D gene. CDR3 nucleotide sequence: TGTGCCAGTACGGTAGACACCCACCCCGACGGGGAGCTGTTTTTT. Translation gives CASTVDTHPDGELFF.